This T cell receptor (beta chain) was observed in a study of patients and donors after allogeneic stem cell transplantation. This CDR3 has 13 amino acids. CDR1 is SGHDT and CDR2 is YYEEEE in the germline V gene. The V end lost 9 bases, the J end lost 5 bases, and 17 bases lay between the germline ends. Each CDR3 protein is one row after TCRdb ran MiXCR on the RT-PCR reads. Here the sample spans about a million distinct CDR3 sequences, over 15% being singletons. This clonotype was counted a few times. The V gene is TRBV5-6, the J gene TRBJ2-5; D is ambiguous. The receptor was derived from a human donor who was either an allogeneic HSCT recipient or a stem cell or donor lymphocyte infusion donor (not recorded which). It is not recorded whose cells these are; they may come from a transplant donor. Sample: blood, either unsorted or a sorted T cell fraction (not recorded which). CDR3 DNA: TGTGCCACCACCCTTCGGCTATCGGAGACCCAGTACTTC. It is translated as CATTLRLSETQYF.